The clone carrying this TCR beta chain turned up a few times. CDR1 SGHRS and CDR2 YFSETQ come from the germline V gene. This CDR3 is built from 16 residues. With V trimmed by 2 bases and J by 0 bases, 4 bases remained unmatched. The sample belongs to a study of cytomegalovirus exposure and HLA in healthy donors. On the study more broadly: Among a few hundred genotyped donors, approximately 80% fell in the Caucasian-associated ancestry cluster.

Use of 60 Vbeta and 13 Jbeta primers characterized the PCR. TCRdb's copy holds only in-frame clones and misses some; the assay was immunoSEQ multiplex PCR. The sample shows 100,000 to 150,000 clones, around 77% of them seen only once. The sample consisted of PBMCs. This receptor was obtained from a man aged 45-65 years in good health and CMV-seropositive. The chain combines TRBV5-1 with TRBJ2-2, with 7 bases lining up with TRBD1. CDR3 nucleotides: TGCGCCAGCAGCTTCCGGGACAGAACGAACACCGGGGAGCTGTTTTTT. Translation gives CASSFRDRTNTGELFF.